Listed below are T cell receptor beta chains from one sample, sequenced in a study of CD8 T cells in Susac syndrome. TCRdb re-derived calls from the immunoSEQ multiplex PCR reads in MiXCR, one entry per CDR3 protein. The data hold 150,000 to 200,000 distinct CDR3 sequences, with under 95% observed a single time. The sequenced sample consisted of CD4+ T cells from PBMCs. These receptors were collected from a human donor in good health. Both conserved end residues are part of each CDR3. A D gene is named only where the DNA matches it firmly. Rows may omit the clone size; those that give it use once, few, many or a size class.

V	D	size	J	DNA	CDR3
TRBV7-2	NA	NA	TRBJ2-2	TGTGCCAGCAGCTTCCTTCGACAGGCGTTCACCGGGGAGCTGTTTTTT	CASSFLRQAFTGELFF
TRBV4-2	TRBD1	once	TRBJ2-2	TGTGCCAGCAGCCAAGAAAGGGGGCTAAGCACCGGGGAGCTGTTTTTT	CASSQERGLSTGELFF
TRBV14	TRBD2	NA	TRBJ2-1	TGTGCCAGCAGCCGCCGAACTAGCGGGGGGAGAGGTGAGCAGTTCTTC	CASSRRTSGGRGEQFF
TRBV5-1	NA	NA	TRBJ2-7	TGCGCCAGCAGTGTATCGACTATGTTACAGGGAATGAGCGAGCAGTACTTC	CASSVSTMLQGMSEQYF
TRBV11-2	TRBD1	NA	TRBJ1-3	TGTGCCAGCAGCTTAAACAGGGGAAGCAACACCATATATTTT	CASSLNRGSNTIYF
TRBV6-6	NA	NA	TRBJ2-7	TGTGCCAGTGAGGCAGCGACTGGATCCTACGAGCAGTACTTC	CASEAATGSYEQYF
TRBV29-1	NA	NA	TRBJ2-3	TGCAGCGTTGAAGGGGGCACAGATACGCAGTATTTT	CSVEGGTDTQYF
TRBV27	NA	NA	TRBJ2-1	TGTGCCAGCAAAGGAAGGGCGGGGTACAATGAGCAGTTCTTC	CASKGRAGYNEQFF
TRBV2	NA	NA	TRBJ1-5	TGTGCCAGCAGGACAGAACCAAAACAGCCCCAGCATTTT	CASRTEPKQPQHF
TRBV19	NA	NA	TRBJ1-1	TGTGCCAGTAGTATAGGTTTCGGCTACATGAACACTGAAGCTTTCTTT	CASSIGFGYMNTEAFF
TRBV2	NA	few	TRBJ2-1	TGTGCCAGCAGTCCGGGGTCTAGTGAGCAGTTCTTC	CASSPGSSEQFF
TRBV5-1	NA	NA	TRBJ2-2	TGCGCCAGCAGCTTATCTGTAATGGGCACCGGGGAGCTGTTTTTT	CASSLSVMGTGELFF
TRBV20-1	TRBD1	NA	TRBJ1-4	TGCAGTGCCATTCCGGGACAGGGCCCGTACAAACTGTTTTTT	CSAIPGQGPYKLFF
TRBV4-2	TRBD1	NA	TRBJ1-2	TGTGCCAGCAGCCGTGGCGAACAGGGGGTGGGGGGGTTCTATGGCTACACCTTC	CASSRGEQGVGGFYGYTF
TRBV29-1	NA	once	TRBJ1-2	TGCAGCGTCGTCTCGCCCGGGAGCTACACCTTC	CSVVSPGSYTF
TRBV20-1	NA	NA	TRBJ1-1	TGCAGTGCTAGAGACAGGATCCGATTGATGAACACTGAAGCTTTCTTT	CSARDRIRLMNTEAFF
TRBV27	NA	NA	TRBJ1-1	TGTGCCAGCAGTTTATTGTCGGGGAACGCTGAAGCTTTCTTT	CASSLLSGNAEAFF
TRBV4-2	NA	NA	TRBJ2-2	TGTGCCAGCAGCCAAGTCACAGGAGGCATCACCGGGGAGCTGTTTTTT	CASSQVTGGITGELFF
TRBV12-3/TRBV12-4	TRBD1	NA	TRBJ1-5	TGTGCCAGCAGCCGAGACAGGGAAGGTCAGCCCCAGCATTTT	CASSRDREGQPQHF
TRBV20-1	TRBD1	once	TRBJ1-5	TGCAGTGCTAGCACCCAGGCCGGGACAGGGAGCAATCAGCCCCAGCATTTT	CSASTQAGTGSNQPQHF
TRBV6-5	TRBD1	NA	TRBJ1-5	TGTGCCAGCAGTTACACAGGGGATAAGGGTCAGCCCCAGCATTTT	CASSYTGDKGQPQHF
TRBV3-1	NA	NA	TRBJ1-1	TGTGCCAGCAGCCAAGATATATGGGGGATGAACACTGAAGCTTTCTTT	CASSQDIWGMNTEAFF
TRBV6-5	NA	NA	TRBJ2-2	TGTGCCAGCAGTTACTCCCAGGGGGAGGTGTACACCGGGGAGCTGTTTTTT	CASSYSQGEVYTGELFF
TRBV5-1	NA	NA	TRBJ2-5	TGCGCCAGCAGCCTGGGCATGCCCGAGGCGACCCAGTACTTC	CASSLGMPEATQYF
TRBV15	NA	NA	TRBJ2-5	TGTGCCACCAGCTTCCTTGGAGGGGTCCAAGAGACCCAGTACTTC	CATSFLGGVQETQYF
TRBV5-1	NA	few	TRBJ2-6	TGCGCCAGCAGCTTGGTGGGGTCTGGGGCCAACGTCCTGACTTTC	CASSLVGSGANVLTF
TRBV5-1	TRBD1	NA	TRBJ1-2	TGCGCCAGCAGCCCGGGACAGAAGTCTAACTATGGCTACACCTTC	CASSPGQKSNYGYTF
TRBV20-1	TRBD2	NA	TRBJ2-3	TGCAGTGCTAGTTTGGGGGGGACAGATACGCAGTATTTT	CSASLGGTDTQYF
TRBV6-1	TRBD1	NA	TRBJ1-2	TGTGCCAGCAGTGCTGGGACAGGGAACGGCTACACCTTC	CASSAGTGNGYTF
TRBV7-2	NA	NA	TRBJ2-3	TGTGCCAGCAGCTTAGACCAATCAGATACGCAGTATTTT	CASSLDQSDTQYF
TRBV2	NA	NA	TRBJ2-3	TGTGCCACTAGAGGCACAGATACGCAGTATTTT	CATRGTDTQYF
TRBV7-2	NA	NA	TRBJ2-1	TGTGCCAGCAGCTCCGGGCGGATCTTCAACAATGAGCAGTTCTTC	CASSSGRIFNNEQFF
TRBV14	NA	NA	TRBJ1-6	TGTGCCAGCAGCCCCCTCGGGGGCCTTTCTAATTCACCCCTCCACTTT	CASSPLGGLSNSPLHF
TRBV29-1	TRBD2	NA	TRBJ2-3	TGCAGCGTTCTTTTGACTAGCGGGGTTTCAGATACGCAGTATTTT	CSVLLTSGVSDTQYF
TRBV9	NA	once	TRBJ2-2	TGTGCCAGCAGCGTAGACGACACCGGGGAGCTGTTTTTT	CASSVDDTGELFF
TRBV20-1	NA	once	TRBJ1-1	TGCAGTGCTCCTCACACAACAGGGACTGAAGCTTTCTTT	CSAPHTTGTEAFF
TRBV6-5	NA	NA	TRBJ1-5	TGTGCCACCGGGTTAGTCCCCAATCAGCCCCAGCATTTT	CATGLVPNQPQHF
TRBV6-5	NA	NA	TRBJ1-2	TGTGCCAGCAGCTACCGAGGGACCGTGGGCTATGGCTACACCTTC	CASSYRGTVGYGYTF
TRBV7-6	NA	NA	TRBJ1-2	TGTGCCAGCAGCTCAACAGTCCCTTCCCCCTTTGGCTACACCTTC	CASSSTVPSPFGYTF
TRBV29-1	NA	once	TRBJ1-2	TGCAGCGTTACCCTGGGGGGCGGCGGCTATGGCTACACCTTC	CSVTLGGGGYGYTF
TRBV20-1	NA	NA	TRBJ2-7	TGCAGTGCCGGAGAGAAGACTTGGAGAGAGCAGTACTTC	CSAGEKTWREQYF